This paragraph covers one T cell receptor beta chain sequence. Its antigen is unidentified. This entry is derived from a study of blood T cells in healthy people across ages. The study, taken as a whole, reports: It was held that diversity estimates obtained from one million T cells represented underestimates. There was no known CMV status for donors, so expanded clonotype changes were possibly confounded.

Germline V gene data show CDR1 as SGHRS and CDR2 as YFSETQ. With 1 base removed from V and 3 bases from J, the gap between germline ends came to 7 bases. The CDR3 has 13 amino acids. A second PCR of about 7 to 12 cycles used a sample-barcoded 5' primer and a J-beta primer mix. TCRdb re-called the 5' RACE reads through MiXCR, storing one row per CDR3 protein. The profile shows approximately 290,000 distinct CDR3 sequences, roughly a quarter of them singletons. V is TRBV5-1 and J is TRBJ2-5; weak D call: TRBD1 (5 bases). This sequence was found in a woman aged 70 to 79 in good health. Sample: blood. This CDR3 reads CASSLTGEETQYF. Written as DNA, the CDR3 is TGCGCCAGCAGCTTGACAGGTGAAGAGACCCAGTACTTC.